This is a list of T cell receptor beta chains from one sample in a study of blood T cell repertoires in COVID-19. The protocol was immunoSEQ multiplex PCR, while the TCRdb copy is restricted to in-frame clones and leaves out a portion. The profile shows 250,000 or so clones, about 85% of them singletons. What was sequenced was peripheral blood. These receptors came from a man in his thirties or forties who had recovered from COVID-19. CDR3s include the opening cysteine and the closing phenylalanine or tryptophan. A D gene is named only where the DNA matches it firmly. The size field is filled for only some rows; it gives once, few, many or a size class.

size	length	V	J	D	CDR3	DNA
-	15	TRBV5-4	TRBJ1-3	-	CASSLTGLVGNTIYF	TGTGCCAGCAGCTTGACTGGTCTTGTCGGAAACACCATATATTTT
-	12	TRBV20-1	TRBJ1-2	-	CSASSGDYGYTF	TGCAGTGCTAGTTCCGGGGACTATGGCTACACCTTC
-	16	TRBV25-1	TRBJ2-1	TRBD2	CASSELGGGAEDEQFF	TGTGCCAGCAGTGAACTGGGCGGGGGGGCCGAGGATGAGCAGTTCTTC
-	13	TRBV2	TRBJ2-1	-	CASSVIWGQEQFF	TGTGCCAGCTCGGTAATATGGGGACAAGAGCAGTTCTTC
-	13	TRBV18	TRBJ1-1	-	CASRELRNTEAFF	TGTGCCAGCCGAGAATTAAGGAACACTGAAGCTTTCTTT
-	14	TRBV19	TRBJ2-2	-	CASSASRGTGELFF	TGTGCCAGTAGCGCATCCAGGGGCACCGGGGAGCTGTTTTTT
-	13	TRBV10-2	TRBJ1-1	-	CASKEGGYTEAFF	TGCGCCAGCAAGGAGGGTGGTTACACTGAAGCTTTCTTT
-	13	TRBV7-3	TRBJ2-1	-	CASSSTAGTEQFF	TGTGCCAGCAGCTCGACCGCCGGGACAGAGCAGTTCTTC
once	15	TRBV6-6	TRBJ2-5	-	CASSYVRLGQETQYF	TGTGCCAGCAGTTACGTCCGACTAGGCCAAGAGACCCAGTACTTC
-	15	TRBV6-4	TRBJ2-1	TRBD2	CASSPGLAGMDEQFF	TGTGCCAGCAGTCCTGGACTAGCGGGGATGGATGAGCAGTTCTTC
-	15	TRBV15	TRBJ2-3	TRBD2	CATSESGGSTDTQYF	TGTGCCACCAGCGAAAGCGGGGGAAGCACAGATACGCAGTATTTT
-	16	TRBV9	TRBJ1-3	TRBD1	CASSATGGSSGNTIYF	TGTGCCAGCAGCGCTACAGGGGGTAGCTCTGGAAACACCATATATTTT
-	14	TRBV5-1	TRBJ2-2	-	CASSLASNTGELFF	TGCGCCAGCAGCTTGGCCTCGAACACCGGGGAGCTGTTTTTT
-	14	TRBV10-3	TRBJ1-4	-	CAISMGAQGEKLFF	TGTGCCATCAGCATGGGGGCTCAAGGTGAAAAACTGTTTTTT
once	14	TRBV15	TRBJ2-1	-	CATSRDQGLDEQFF	TGTGCCACCAGCAGAGATCAGGGTCTCGATGAGCAGTTCTTC
-	13	TRBV2	TRBJ1-1	TRBD1	CASTQGENTEAFF	TGTGCCAGCACCCAGGGGGAGAACACTGAAGCTTTCTTT
-	13	TRBV29-1	TRBJ2-7	TRBD1	CSVEKTGSYEQYF	TGCAGCGTTGAGAAGACAGGGTCCTACGAGCAGTACTTC
-	15	TRBV9	TRBJ1-1	-	CASSVGPGPNTEAFF	TGTGCCAGCAGCGTAGGTCCAGGGCCCAACACTGAAGCTTTCTTT
once	13	TRBV10-3	TRBJ2-1	TRBD2	CAIRGTSSNEQFF	TGTGCCATCAGGGGGACTAGCTCCAATGAGCAGTTCTTC
-	14	TRBV7-3	TRBJ2-2	-	CASRRDGNSGELFF	TGTGCCAGCAGGCGGGACGGGAACTCCGGGGAGCTGTTTTTT
-	17	TRBV28	TRBJ1-6	-	CASTPEEASSYNSPLHF	TGTGCCAGCACCCCGGAGGAGGCGAGCTCCTATAATTCACCCCTCCACTTT
-	13	TRBV12-3/TRBV12-4	TRBJ1-4	-	CASSPYRVEKLFF	TGTGCCAGCAGTCCGTACAGGGTTGAAAAACTGTTTTTT
-	14	TRBV10-3	TRBJ2-1	-	CASRDKASLNEQFF	TGTGCCAGTCGGGACAAAGCTTCTCTAAATGAGCAGTTCTTC
-	13	TRBV3-1/TRBV3-2	TRBJ2-1	TRBD1	CASSLGTVGEQFF	TGTGCCAGCAGCCTAGGGACAGTGGGCGAGCAGTTCTTC
-	17	TRBV9	TRBJ2-1	TRBD2	CASSVWASGGLNNEQFF	TGTGCCAGCAGCGTATGGGCTAGCGGGGGTTTAAACAATGAGCAGTTCTTC